This TCR beta chain was observed in a study of cytomegalovirus exposure and HLA in healthy donors. Both 60 Vbeta primers and 13 Jbeta primers went into the PCR. Sequenced by immunoSEQ multiplex PCR; TCRdb stores in-frame clones only, minus some. The sample has 150,000 to 200,000 clones; roughly 70% are singletons. As regards this clone: Its specificity is unknown.

Study-level points and caveats: In an earlier analysis, productive rearrangement rates for most beta V segments clustered near 87% or 30%. Rare TCR sequences dominated, though some public TCRs recurred in many donors.

CDR1 ENHRY and CDR2 SYGVKD come from the germline V gene. The CDR3 covers 14 residues. V was clipped by 10 bases and J by 5 bases; unmatched bases: 12. Input material: PBMCs. The sequence derives from a male donor in good health and CMV-seronegative. The rearrangement uses TRBV10-3 and TRBJ1-2; TRBD1 aligns across 8 bases. The chain's CDR3 is CATRGLDRGYGYTF. The CDR3 bases are TGTGCCACCCGAGGCCTTGACAGGGGTTATGGCTACACCTTC.